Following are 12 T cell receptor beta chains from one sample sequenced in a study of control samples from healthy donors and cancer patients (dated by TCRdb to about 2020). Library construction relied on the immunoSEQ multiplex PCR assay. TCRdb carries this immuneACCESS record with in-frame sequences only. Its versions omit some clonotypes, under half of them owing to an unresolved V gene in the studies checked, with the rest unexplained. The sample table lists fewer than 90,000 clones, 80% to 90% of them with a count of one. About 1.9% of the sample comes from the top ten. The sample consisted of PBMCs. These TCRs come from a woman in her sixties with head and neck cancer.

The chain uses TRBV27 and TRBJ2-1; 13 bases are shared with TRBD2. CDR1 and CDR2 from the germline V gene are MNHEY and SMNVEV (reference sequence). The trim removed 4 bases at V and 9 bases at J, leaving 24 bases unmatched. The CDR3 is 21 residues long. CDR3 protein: CASSYRKRLLGGTSGNGEQFF. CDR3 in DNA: TGTGCCAGCAGTTATAGAAAGAGGCTTCTTGGCGGGACTAGCGGGAACGGTGAGCAGTTCTTC.

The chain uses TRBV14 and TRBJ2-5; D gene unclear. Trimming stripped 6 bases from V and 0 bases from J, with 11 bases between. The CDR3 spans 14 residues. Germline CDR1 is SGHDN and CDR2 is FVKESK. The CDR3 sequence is CASSALTDQETQYF. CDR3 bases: TGTGCCAGCAGTGCCTTGACGGACCAAGAGACCCAGTACTTC.

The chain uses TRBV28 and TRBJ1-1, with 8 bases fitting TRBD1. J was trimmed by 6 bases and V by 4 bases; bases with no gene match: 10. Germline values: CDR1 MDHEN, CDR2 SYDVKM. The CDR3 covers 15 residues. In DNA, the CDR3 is TGTGCCAGCAGTTCTAAGACAGGGGTTTTCGCTGAAGCTTTCTTT. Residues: CASSSKTGVFAEAFF.

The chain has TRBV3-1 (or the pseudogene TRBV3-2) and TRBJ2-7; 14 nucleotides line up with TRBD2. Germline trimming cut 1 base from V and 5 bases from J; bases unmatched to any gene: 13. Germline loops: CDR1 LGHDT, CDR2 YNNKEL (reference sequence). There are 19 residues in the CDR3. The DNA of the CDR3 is TGTGCCAGCAGCCAAGGTTCTATAGGGACTAGCGGGAGAGTGCACGAGCAGTACTTC. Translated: CASSQGSIGTSGRVHEQYF.

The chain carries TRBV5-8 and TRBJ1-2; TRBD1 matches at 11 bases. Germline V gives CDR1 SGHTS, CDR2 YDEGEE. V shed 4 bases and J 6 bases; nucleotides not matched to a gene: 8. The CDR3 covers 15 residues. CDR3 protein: CASSRLRTGGDGYTF. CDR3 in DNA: TGTGCCAGCAGCCGATTACGGACAGGGGGCGATGGCTACACCTTC.

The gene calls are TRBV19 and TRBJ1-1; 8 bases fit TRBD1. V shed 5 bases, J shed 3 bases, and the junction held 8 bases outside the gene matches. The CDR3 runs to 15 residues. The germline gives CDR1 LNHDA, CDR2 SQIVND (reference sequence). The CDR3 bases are TGTGCCAGTAGTTCAGGGGGCGTCGGGCACACTGAAGCTTTCTTT. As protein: CASSSGGVGHTEAFF.

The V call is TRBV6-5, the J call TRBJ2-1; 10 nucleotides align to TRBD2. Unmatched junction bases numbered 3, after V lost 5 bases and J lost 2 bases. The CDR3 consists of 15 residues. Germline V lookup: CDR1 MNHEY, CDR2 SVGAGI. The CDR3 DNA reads TGTGCCAGCAGTCAACTAGCGGGAACCTACAATGAGCAGTTCTTC. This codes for CASSQLAGTYNEQFF.

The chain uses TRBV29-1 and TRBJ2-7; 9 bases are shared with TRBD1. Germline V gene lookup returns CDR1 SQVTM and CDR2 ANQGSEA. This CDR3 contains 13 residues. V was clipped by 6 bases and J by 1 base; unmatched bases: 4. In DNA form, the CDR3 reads TGCAGCGTGGGACAGGGTGGGTCCTACGAGCAGTACTTC. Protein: CSVGQGGSYEQYF.

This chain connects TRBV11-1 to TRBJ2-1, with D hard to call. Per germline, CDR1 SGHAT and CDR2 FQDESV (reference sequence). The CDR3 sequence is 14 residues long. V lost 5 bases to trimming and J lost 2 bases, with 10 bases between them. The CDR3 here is CASSRQATYNEQFF. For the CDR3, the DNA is TGTGCCAGCAGCCGACAAGCTACCTACAATGAGCAGTTCTTC.

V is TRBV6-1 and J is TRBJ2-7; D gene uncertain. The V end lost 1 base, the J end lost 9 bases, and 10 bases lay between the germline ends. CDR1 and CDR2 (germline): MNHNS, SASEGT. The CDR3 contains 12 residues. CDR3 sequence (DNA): TGTGCCAGCAGTGAAGGTCGGACCGGGCAGTACTTC. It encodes CASSEGRTGQYF.

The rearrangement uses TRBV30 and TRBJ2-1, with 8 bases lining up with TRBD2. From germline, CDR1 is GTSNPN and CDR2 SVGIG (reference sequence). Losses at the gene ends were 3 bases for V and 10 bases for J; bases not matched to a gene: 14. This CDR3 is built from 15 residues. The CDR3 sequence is CAWRSRASGRKEQFF. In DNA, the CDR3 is TGTGCCTGGAGGTCCAGGGCTAGCGGGCGTAAGGAGCAGTTCTTC.

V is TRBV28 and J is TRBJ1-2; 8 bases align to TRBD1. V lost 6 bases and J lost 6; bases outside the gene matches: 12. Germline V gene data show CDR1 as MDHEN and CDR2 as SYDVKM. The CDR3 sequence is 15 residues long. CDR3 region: CASRGSGRGLDGYTF. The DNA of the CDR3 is TGTGCCAGCAGGGGCTCGGGCAGGGGGCTGGATGGCTACACCTTC.